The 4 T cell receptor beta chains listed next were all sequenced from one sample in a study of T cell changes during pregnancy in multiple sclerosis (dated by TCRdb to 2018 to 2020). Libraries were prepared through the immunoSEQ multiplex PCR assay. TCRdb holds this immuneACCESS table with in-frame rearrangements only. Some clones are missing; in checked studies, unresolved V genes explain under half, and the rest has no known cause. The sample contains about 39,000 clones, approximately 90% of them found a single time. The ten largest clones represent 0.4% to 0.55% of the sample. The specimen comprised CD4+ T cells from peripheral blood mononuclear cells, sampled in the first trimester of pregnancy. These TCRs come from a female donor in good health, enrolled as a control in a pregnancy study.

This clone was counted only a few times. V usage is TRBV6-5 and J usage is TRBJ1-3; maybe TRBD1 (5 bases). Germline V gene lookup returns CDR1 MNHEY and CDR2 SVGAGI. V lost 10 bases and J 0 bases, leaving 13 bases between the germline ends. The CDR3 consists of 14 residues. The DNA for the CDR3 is TGTGCCACGCGGGGACTGAGCTCTGGAAACACCATATATTTT. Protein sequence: CATRGLSSGNTIYF.

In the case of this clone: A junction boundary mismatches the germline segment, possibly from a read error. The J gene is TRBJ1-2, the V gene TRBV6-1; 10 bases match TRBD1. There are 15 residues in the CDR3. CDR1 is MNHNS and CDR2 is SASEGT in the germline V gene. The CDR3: CASSVLPGTGAYVLF. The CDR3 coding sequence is TGTGCCAGCAGTGTTTTACCCGGGACAGGGGCATACGTCCTTTTC.

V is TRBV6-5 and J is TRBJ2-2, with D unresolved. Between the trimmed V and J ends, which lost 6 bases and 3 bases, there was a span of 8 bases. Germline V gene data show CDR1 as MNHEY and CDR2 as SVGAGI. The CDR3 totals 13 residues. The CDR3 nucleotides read TGTGCCAGCAGCCCTCTATACACCGGGGAGCTGTTTTTT. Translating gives CASSPLYTGELFF.

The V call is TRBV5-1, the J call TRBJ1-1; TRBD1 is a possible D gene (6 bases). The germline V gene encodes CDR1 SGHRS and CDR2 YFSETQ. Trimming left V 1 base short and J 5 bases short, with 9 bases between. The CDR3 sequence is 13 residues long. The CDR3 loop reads CASSLLGGTEAFF. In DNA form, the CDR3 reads TGCGCCAGCAGCTTGTTAGGGGGAACTGAAGCTTTCTTT.